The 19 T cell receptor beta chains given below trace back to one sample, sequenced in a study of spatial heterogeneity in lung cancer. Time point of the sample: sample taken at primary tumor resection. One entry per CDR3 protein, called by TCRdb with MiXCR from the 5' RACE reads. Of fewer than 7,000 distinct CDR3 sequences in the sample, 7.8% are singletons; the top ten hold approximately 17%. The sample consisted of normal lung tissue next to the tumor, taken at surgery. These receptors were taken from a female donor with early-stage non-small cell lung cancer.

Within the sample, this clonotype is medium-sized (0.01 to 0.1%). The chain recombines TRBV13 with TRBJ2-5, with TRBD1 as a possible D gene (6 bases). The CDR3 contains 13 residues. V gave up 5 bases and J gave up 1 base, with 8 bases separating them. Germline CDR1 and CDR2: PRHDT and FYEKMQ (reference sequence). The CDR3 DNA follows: TGTGCCAGCAGCCGGGACACCCAAGAGACCCAGTACTTC. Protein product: CASSRDTQETQYF. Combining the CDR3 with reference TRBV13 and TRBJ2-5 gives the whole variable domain AAGVIQSPRHLIKEKRETATLKCYPIPRHDTVYWYQQGPGQDPQFLISFYEKMQSDKGSIPDRFSAQQFSDYHSELNMSSLELGDSALYFCASSRDTQETQYFGPGTRLLVL.

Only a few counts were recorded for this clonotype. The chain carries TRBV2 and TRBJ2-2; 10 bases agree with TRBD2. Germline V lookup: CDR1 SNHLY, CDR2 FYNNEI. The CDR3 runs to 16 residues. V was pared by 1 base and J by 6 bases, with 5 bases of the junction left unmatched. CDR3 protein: CASSEGLLAGAGELFF. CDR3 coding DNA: TGTGCCAGCAGTGAAGGGCTGCTAGCGGGGGCCGGGGAGCTGTTTTTT.

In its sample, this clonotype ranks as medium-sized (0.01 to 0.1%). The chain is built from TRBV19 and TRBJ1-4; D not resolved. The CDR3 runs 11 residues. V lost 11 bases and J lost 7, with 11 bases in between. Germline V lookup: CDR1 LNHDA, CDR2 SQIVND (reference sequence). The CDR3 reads CAVWSSEKLFF. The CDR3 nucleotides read TGTGCCGTGTGGTCGAGTGAAAAACTGTTTTTT.

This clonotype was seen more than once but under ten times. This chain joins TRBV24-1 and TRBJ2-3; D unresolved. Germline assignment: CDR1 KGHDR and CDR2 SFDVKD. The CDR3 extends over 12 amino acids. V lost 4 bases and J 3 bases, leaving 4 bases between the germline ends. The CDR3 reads CATSDPTDTQYF. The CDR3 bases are TGTGCCACCAGTGACCCGACAGATACGCAGTATTTT.

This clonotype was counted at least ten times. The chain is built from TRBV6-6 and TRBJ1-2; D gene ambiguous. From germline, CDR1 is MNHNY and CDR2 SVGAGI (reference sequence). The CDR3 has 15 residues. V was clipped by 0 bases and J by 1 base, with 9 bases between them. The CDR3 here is CASSYSSGLNYGYTF. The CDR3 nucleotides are TGTGCCAGCAGTTACTCTTCGGGCCTTAACTATGGCTACACCTTC.

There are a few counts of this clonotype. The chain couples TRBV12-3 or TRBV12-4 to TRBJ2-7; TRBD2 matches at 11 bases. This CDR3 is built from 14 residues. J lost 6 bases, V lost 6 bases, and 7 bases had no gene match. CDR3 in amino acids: CASRFSGGASEQYF. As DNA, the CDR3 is TGTGCCAGCAGATTTAGCGGGGGGGCCTCCGAGCAGTACTTC.

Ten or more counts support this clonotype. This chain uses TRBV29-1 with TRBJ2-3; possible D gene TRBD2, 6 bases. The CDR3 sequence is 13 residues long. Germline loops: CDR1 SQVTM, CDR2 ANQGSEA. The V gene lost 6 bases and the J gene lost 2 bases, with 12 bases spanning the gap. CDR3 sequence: CSVGGTHTDTQYF. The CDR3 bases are TGCAGCGTAGGAGGGACCCACACAGATACGCAGTATTTT.

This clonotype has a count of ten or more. The CDR3 region is CSARDADTWQGLSTDTQYF. CDR3 coding DNA: TGCAGTGCTAGAGATGCGGACACCTGGCAGGGGCTGAGCACAGATACGCAGTATTTT. The genes are TRBV20-1 and TRBJ2-3; tentatively, D is TRBD1 (6 bases). Trimming pared 0 bases from V and 0 bases from J, leaving 22 bases between. This CDR3 has 19 amino acids. Germline V gene data show CDR1 as DFQATT and CDR2 as SNEGSKA (reference sequence).

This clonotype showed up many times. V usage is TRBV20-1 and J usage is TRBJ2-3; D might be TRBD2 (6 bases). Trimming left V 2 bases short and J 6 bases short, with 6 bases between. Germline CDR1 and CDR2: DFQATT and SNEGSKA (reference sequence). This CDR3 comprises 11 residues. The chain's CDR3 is CSARLADTQYF. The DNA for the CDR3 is TGCAGTGCTAGACTAGCGGATACGCAGTATTTT.

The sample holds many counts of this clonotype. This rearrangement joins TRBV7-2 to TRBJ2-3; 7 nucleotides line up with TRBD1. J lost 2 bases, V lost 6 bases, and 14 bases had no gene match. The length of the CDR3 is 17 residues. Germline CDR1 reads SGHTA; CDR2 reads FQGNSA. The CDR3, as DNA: TGTGCCAGCAGTACCCGACAGGGACGGGGATACACAGATACGCAGTATTTT. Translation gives CASSTRQGRGYTDTQYF.

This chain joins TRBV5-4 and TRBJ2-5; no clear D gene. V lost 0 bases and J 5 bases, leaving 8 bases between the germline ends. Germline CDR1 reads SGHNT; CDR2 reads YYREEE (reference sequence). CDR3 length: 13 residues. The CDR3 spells CASSLGIGETQYF. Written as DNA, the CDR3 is TGTGCCAGCAGCTTGGGAATCGGGGAGACCCAGTACTTC.

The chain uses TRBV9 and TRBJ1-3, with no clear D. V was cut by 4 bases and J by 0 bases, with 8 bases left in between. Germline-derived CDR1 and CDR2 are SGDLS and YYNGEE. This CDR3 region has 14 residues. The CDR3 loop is CASSRSYSGNTIYF. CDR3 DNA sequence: TGTGCCAGCAGCCGTAGTTACTCTGGAAACACCATATATTTT. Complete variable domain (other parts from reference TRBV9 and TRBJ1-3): DSGVTQTPKHLITATGQRVTLRCSPRSGDLSVYWYQQSLDQGLQFLIQYYNGEERAKGNILERFSAQQFPDLHSELNLSSLELGDSALYFCASSRSYSGNTIYFGEGSWLTVV.

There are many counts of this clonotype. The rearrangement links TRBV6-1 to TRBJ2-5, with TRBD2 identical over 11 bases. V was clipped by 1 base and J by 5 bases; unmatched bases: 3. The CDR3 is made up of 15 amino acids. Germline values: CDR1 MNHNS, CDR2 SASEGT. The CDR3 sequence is CASSEGLAGYETQYF. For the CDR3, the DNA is TGTGCCAGCAGTGAAGGACTAGCGGGGTACGAGACCCAGTACTTC.

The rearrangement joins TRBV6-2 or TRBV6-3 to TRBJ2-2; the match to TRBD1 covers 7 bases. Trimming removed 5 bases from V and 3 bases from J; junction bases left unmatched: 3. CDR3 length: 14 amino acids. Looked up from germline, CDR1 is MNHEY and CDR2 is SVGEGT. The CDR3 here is CASSPGQYTGELFF. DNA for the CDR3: TGTGCCAGCAGTCCGGGACAGTACACCGGGGAGCTGTTTTTT.

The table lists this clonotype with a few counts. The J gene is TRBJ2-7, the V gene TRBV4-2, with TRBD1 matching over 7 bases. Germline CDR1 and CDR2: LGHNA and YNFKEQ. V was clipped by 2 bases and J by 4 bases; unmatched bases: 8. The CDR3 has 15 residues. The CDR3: CASSQTGTVKYEQYF. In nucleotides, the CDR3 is TGTGCCAGCAGCCAAACCGGGACAGTAAAATACGAGCAGTACTTC.

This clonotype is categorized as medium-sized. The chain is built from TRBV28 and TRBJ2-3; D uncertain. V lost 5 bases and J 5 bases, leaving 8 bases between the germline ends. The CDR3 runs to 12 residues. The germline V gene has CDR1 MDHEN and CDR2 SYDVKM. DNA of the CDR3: TGTGCCAGCAGTCTCCAGGAAGATACGCAGTATTTT. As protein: CASSLQEDTQYF.

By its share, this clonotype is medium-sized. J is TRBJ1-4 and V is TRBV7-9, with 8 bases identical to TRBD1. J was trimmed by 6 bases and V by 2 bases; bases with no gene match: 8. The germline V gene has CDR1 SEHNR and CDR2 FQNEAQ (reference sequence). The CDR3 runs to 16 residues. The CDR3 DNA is TGTGCCAGCAGCTTATTTGTCGGACAGGGTGATGAAAAACTGTTTTTT. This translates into CASSLFVGQGDEKLFF. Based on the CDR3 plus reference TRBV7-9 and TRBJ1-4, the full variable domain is DTGVSQNPRHKITKRGQNVTFRCDPISEHNRLYWYRQTLGQGPEFLTYFQNEAQLEKSRLLSDRFSAERPKGSFSTLEIQRTEQGDSAMYLCASSLFVGQGDEKLFFGSGTQLSVL.

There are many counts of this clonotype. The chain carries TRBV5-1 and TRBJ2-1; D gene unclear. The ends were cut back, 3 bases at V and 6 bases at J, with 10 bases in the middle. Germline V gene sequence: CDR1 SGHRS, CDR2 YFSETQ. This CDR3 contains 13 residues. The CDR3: CASSSLTGNEQFF. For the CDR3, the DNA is TGCGCCAGCAGCTCTCTGACGGGCAATGAGCAGTTCTTC.

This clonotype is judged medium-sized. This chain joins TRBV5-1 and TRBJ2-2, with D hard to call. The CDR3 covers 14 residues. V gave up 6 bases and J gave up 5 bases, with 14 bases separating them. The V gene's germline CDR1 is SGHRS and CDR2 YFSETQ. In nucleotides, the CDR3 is TGCGCCAGCAATGAGGCCGGAGAAACCGGGGAGCTGTTTTTT. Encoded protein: CASNEAGETGELFF.